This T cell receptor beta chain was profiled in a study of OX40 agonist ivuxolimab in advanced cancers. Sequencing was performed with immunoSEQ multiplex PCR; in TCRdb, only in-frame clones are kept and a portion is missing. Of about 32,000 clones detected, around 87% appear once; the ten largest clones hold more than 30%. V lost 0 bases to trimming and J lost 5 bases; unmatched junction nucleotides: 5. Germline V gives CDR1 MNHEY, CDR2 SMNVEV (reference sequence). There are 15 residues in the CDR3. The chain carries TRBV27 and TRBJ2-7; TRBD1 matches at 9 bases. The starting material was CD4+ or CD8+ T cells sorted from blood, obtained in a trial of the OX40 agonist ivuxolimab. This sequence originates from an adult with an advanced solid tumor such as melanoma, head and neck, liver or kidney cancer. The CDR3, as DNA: TGTGCCAGCAGTTTATCAGGGACAGGGCCAAACGAGCAGTACTTC. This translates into CASSLSGTGPNEQYF.